This TCR beta chain originates from a study of breast tumors, draining lymph nodes, adjacent tissues (dated by TCRdb to about 2016). A note on the overall study: TCR beta repertoires were compared across tumor, adjacent nontumor tissue and axillary lymph nodes obtained from breast cancer patients. In human breast cancer, the study set out to assess how tumor, surrounding tissue and draining lymph node repertoires relate to one another and whether T cells might be exchanged between them. The investigation overall reported the following: The conclusion that tumor T cells originate in lymph nodes was framed as consistent with a hypothesis rather than directly demonstrated. Tumor and nontumor tissue repertoires were found to be significantly more similar in luminal-like than in basal-like breast cancer. The data were considered consistent with the idea that most tumor T cells come from the lymph node and then expand in tumor tissue. Tumor T-cell repertoires showed less diversity than lymph node repertoires and more diversity than nontumor tissue repertoires, and tumor T-cell repertoires showed preferential V and J gene usage.

This clonotype appeared many times. Its antigen is unknown. No base qualities exist here, and no much larger clone lies one base off it. The CDR3 sequence holds 13 residues, the cysteine and phenylalanine included. The DNA shown is the 39-base CDR3, in frame from base 1. Trimming takes 3 bases from V and 3 bases from J, and the germline ends sit 9 bases apart. For CDR1 and CDR2, the germline V gene (reference sequence) lists DFQATT and SNEGSKA. Lymph node samples came from the axillary draining lymph nodes of breast cancer patients. Sequenced using an Illumina HiSeq 2000. Multiplex PCR amplification was used to generate the TCR beta chain libraries. The amplified TCR beta chain products were analyzed by high-throughput sequencing. TCRdb trimmed public reads at Q25 via fastp, called clones via MiXCR and kept in-frame beta chains. Duplicate CDR3 protein sequences are folded into a single record with the most common DNA and genes. In all, the sample holds around 130,000 distinct CDR3 sequences, and approximately 30% of those were seen once. The ten largest clones capture approximately 2.3% of the sample.

This sequence was found in a female donor with breast cancer. Some clones in this sample may be carry-over from other donors' samples. Sequencing was performed on axillary lymph node tissue. The receptor chain draws on TRBV20-1 and TRBJ2-1; there is no confident call for the D gene. The nucleotide sequence reads TGCAGTGCTAGCCCCCAGATCTACAATGAGCAGTTCTTC. Its protein product is CSASPQIYNEQFF.